Shown below are 21 T cell receptor beta chains from a single sample sequenced in a study of blood T cell repertoires in COVID-19. Data came from immunoSEQ multiplex PCR; TCRdb stores just in-frame clones and leaves some out. Here the sample spans approximately 150,000 clones, roughly 80% being singletons. Sequencing was performed on peripheral blood. The receptors stem from a human donor in a cohort sampled during active COVID-19.

The CDR3 here is CSVGISTGNTEAFF. The CDR3 DNA reads TGCAGCGTCGGGATATCGACAGGGAACACTGAAGCTTTCTTT. The chain recombines TRBV29-1 with TRBJ1-1; the D gene is possibly TRBD1 (6 bases). V shed 6 bases and J shed 1 base, with 15 bases lying between them. The CDR3 is 14 residues long. Germline assignment: CDR1 SQVTM and CDR2 ANQGSEA.

This clone was seen just once. The genes are TRBV6-1 and TRBJ1-4; possible D gene TRBD1, 6 bases. Germline CDR1 reads MNHNS; CDR2 reads SASEGT. V lost 2 bases and J 7 bases, leaving 14 bases between the germline ends. The CDR3 is 15 amino acids. CDR3 protein: CASSEMDSFSEKLFF. The CDR3 DNA follows: TGTGCCAGCAGTGAAATGGACAGCTTTAGTGAAAAACTGTTTTTT.

This chain uses TRBV4-2 with TRBJ1-2, with 8 bases identical to TRBD1. CDR1 and CDR2 (germline): LGHNA, YNFKEQ. With 0 bases clipped from V and 5 bases from J, the junction kept 8 bases outside the gene matches. The length of the CDR3 is 16 residues. The CDR3 DNA sequence: TGTGCCAGCAGCCAAGATCCGGGACAGGCAATTTATGGCTACACCTTC. Its protein product is CASSQDPGQAIYGYTF.

This clone has more than one count but fewer than ten. The rearrangement links TRBV7-2 to TRBJ1-4; no firm D call. Trimming shortened V by 3 bases and J by 8 bases, and 19 bases separated the two germline ends. The CDR3 extends over 16 amino acids. From germline, CDR1 is SGHTA and CDR2 FQGNSA. The DNA for the CDR3 is TGTGCCAGCAGCTTCCGCCTGCGGAGTCGTGAGGAAAAACTGTTTTTT. Protein: CASSFRLRSREEKLFF.

This rearrangement joins TRBV11-2 to TRBJ2-7; D gene uncertain. This CDR3 is built from 12 residues. The V end was cut by 5 bases, the J end by 3 bases, with 8 bases between. CDR1 is SGHAT and CDR2 is FQNNGV in the germline V gene. The CDR3 loop is CASSRSGYEQYV. The CDR3 DNA follows: TGTGCCAGCAGCCGGAGTGGCTACGAGCAGTACGTC.

The chain employs TRBV7-5 and TRBJ2-1; TRBD2 reflects the table's D call only, with no check against the DNA. TRBV7-5 counts as a pseudogene. The length of the CDR3 is 19 residues. The DNA for the CDR3 is TGTGCCAGAAGTAATAAGAGGTTCCACACCGAATCCGATAAGAATGAGCAGTTCTTC. Amino acids: CARSNKRFHTESDKNEQFF.

The chain couples TRBV30 to TRBJ2-5; 7 bases map to TRBD2. Germline CDR1 reads GTSNPN; CDR2 reads SVGIG (reference sequence). The CDR3 consists of 14 residues. Unmatched junction bases numbered 4, after V lost 3 bases and J lost 0 bases. CDR3 sequence: CAWRAGSNQETQYF. The CDR3 nucleotides are TGTGCCTGGAGAGCGGGATCAAACCAAGAGACCCAGTACTTC.

The chain combines TRBV5-8 with TRBJ1-4; D remains unclear. The ends were cut back, 4 bases at V and 5 bases at J, with 6 bases in the middle. Germline CDR1 and CDR2: SGHTS and YDEGEE. The CDR3 is 12 amino acids. CDR3 in amino acids: CASSRVNEKLFF. The CDR3 region has the DNA TGTGCCAGCAGCCGAGTCAATGAAAAACTGTTTTTT.

The chain carries TRBV7-9 and TRBJ2-3; a possible D gene is TRBD1 (6 bases). V was pared by 4 bases and J by 0 bases, with 11 bases between. The germline gives CDR1 SEHNR, CDR2 FQNEAQ (reference sequence). This CDR3 has 15 amino acids. The DNA for the CDR3 is TGTGCCAGCAGCTCCTTAGGGGGAAGCACAGATACGCAGTATTTT. It translates to CASSSLGGSTDTQYF.

The chain is built from TRBV28 and TRBJ1-2; 11 bases line up with TRBD1. CDR1 and CDR2 (germline): MDHEN, SYDVKM. The ends lost 5 bases at V and 3 bases at J; junction bases unmatched: 5. The CDR3 extends over 15 amino acids. The CDR3 here is CASSTGQGGHYGYTF. CDR3 in DNA: TGTGCCAGCAGTACGGGACAGGGGGGACACTATGGCTACACCTTC.

In regard to this clone: Mismatch with germline at one junction end may stem from a read error. The chain combines TRBV9 with TRBJ1-1; D may be TRBD1 (6 bases). Germline CDR1 reads SGDLS; CDR2 reads YYNGEE. The CDR3 loop spans 14 amino acids. The CDR3 coding sequence is TGTGCCAGCAGCGCTCTTGGGGACAACAGTGAAGCTTTCTTT. Residues: CASSALGDNSEAFF.

This chain uses TRBV18 with TRBJ2-3; tentatively, D is TRBD1 (5 bases). V lost 5 bases and J lost 3, with 9 bases in between. CDR1 and CDR2 (germline): KGHSH, LQKENI. This CDR3 comprises 13 residues. The CDR3 DNA sequence: TGTGCCAGCTCATCCTCAGGGACAGATACGCAGTATTTT. Protein: CASSSSGTDTQYF.

The rearrangement uses TRBV20-1 and TRBJ1-4; 9 bases agree with TRBD1. Germline loops: CDR1 DFQATT, CDR2 SNEGSKA (reference sequence). V was pared by 3 bases and J by 5 bases, with 1 base of the junction left unmatched. There are 13 residues in the CDR3. This CDR3 reads CSASGQGNEKLFF. For the CDR3, the DNA is TGCAGTGCTAGTGGACAGGGGAATGAAAAACTGTTTTTT.

The chain carries TRBV13 and TRBJ1-1; D not resolved. The CDR3 is 11 amino acids. The ends were cut back, 8 bases at V and 1 base at J, with 5 bases in the middle. Germline lookup yields CDR1 PRHDT and CDR2 FYEKMQ (reference sequence). CDR3 in amino acids: CASSRNTEAFF. In nucleotides, the CDR3 is TGTGCCAGCTCTCGGAACACTGAAGCTTTCTTT.

V usage is TRBV11-3 and J usage is TRBJ2-5; D perhaps matches TRBD1 (5 bases). Between the trimmed V and J ends, which lost 1 base and 5 bases, there was a span of 11 bases. CDR1 and CDR2 from the germline V gene are SGHNT and YENEEA. CDR3 length: 14 amino acids. Here the CDR3 reads CASSLGRGSETQYF. The CDR3 DNA is TGTGCCAGCAGCTTAGGAAGGGGTAGCGAGACCCAGTACTTC.

The chain joins TRBV19 to TRBJ2-3, with TRBD2 matching over 8 bases. The CDR3 extends over 15 amino acids. The germline V gene encodes CDR1 LNHDA and CDR2 SQIVND (reference sequence). V lost 11 bases to trimming and J lost 7 bases; unmatched junction nucleotides: 17. CDR3 amino acids: CAAKPSGGSPYTQYF. The CDR3 DNA follows: TGTGCCGCTAAGCCCAGCGGGGGTTCCCCATATACGCAGTATTTT.

The chain joins TRBV3-1 (or the pseudogene TRBV3-2) to TRBJ2-1; perhaps TRBD2 as D (5 bases). Per germline, CDR1 LGHDT and CDR2 YNNKEL (reference sequence). The V end lost 2 bases, the J end lost 8 bases, and 13 bases lay between the germline ends. CDR3 length: 14 residues. CDR3 amino acids: CASSQQLASDEQFF. CDR3 sequence (DNA): TGTGCCAGCAGCCAACAGCTAGCTTCCGATGAGCAGTTCTTC.

This clone was detected a few times. The J gene is TRBJ2-7, the V gene TRBV2; tentative D call: TRBD2 (6 bases). The CDR3 consists of 16 residues. The V gene lost 6 bases and the J gene lost 5 bases, with 23 bases spanning the gap. Germline CDR1 SNHLY, CDR2 FYNNEI. The CDR3 is CASRPLSIRDSNEQYF. The CDR3 coding sequence is TGTGCCAGCAGGCCCCTCTCCATCCGGGACTCTAACGAGCAGTACTTC.

This clone was recorded once. The genes are TRBV6-1 and TRBJ1-5; D unresolved. V was cut by 3 bases and J by 3 bases, with 12 bases left in between. There are 15 residues in the CDR3. Germline CDR1 is MNHNS and CDR2 is SASEGT. The CDR3 DNA reads as TGTGCCAGCAGTGATACCATACAGATCAATCAGCCCCAGCATTTT. This sequence encodes CASSDTIQINQPQHF.

The sample holds one count of this clone. The J gene is TRBJ1-1, the V gene TRBV5-4; D gene unclear. V was shortened by 1 base and J by 1 base, with 14 bases between the two germline ends. Per the germline V gene, CDR1 is SGHNT and CDR2 is YYREEE (reference sequence). This CDR3 has 16 residues. The CDR3 loop is CASSLPGETTNTEAFF. The CDR3 region has the DNA TGTGCCAGCAGCTTGCCGGGAGAGACTACGAACACTGAAGCTTTCTTT. Full variable domain (remainder filled in from reference TRBV5-4 and TRBJ1-1): ETGVTQSPTHLIKTRGQQVTLRCSSQSGHNTVSWYQQALGQGPQFIFQYYREEENGRGNFPPRFSGLQFPNYSSELNVNALELDDSALYLCASSLPGETTNTEAFFGQGTRLTVV.

The chain links TRBV28 to TRBJ2-5; possible D gene TRBD1, 5 bases. The length of the CDR3 is 16 residues. V shed 5 bases and J shed 1 base, with 17 bases lying between them. CDR1 and CDR2 (germline): MDHEN, SYDVKM. CDR3 DNA sequence: TGTGCCAGCAGTCCAGAAGGGGCCGGTTTCCAAGAGACCCAGTACTTC. Its protein is CASSPEGAGFQETQYF. The variable domain in full, with the rest retrieved from reference TRBV28 and TRBJ2-5, is DVKVTQSSRYLVKRTGEKVFLECVQDMDHENMFWYRQDPGLGLRLIYFSYDVKMKEKGDIPEGYSVSREKKERFSLILESASTNQTSMYLCASSPEGAGFQETQYFGPGTRLLVL.